This T cell receptor beta chain was sequenced for a study of T cells in localized non-small cell lung cancer. Regarding the study as a whole: Tumor samples were not multi-region, leaving intratumor heterogeneity unexcluded. The study detected a median around 57 of the top 100 tumor clones in adjacent lung. Longer overall survival accompanied higher blood T cell density. Maximal T cell clonality occurred in uninvolved adjacent lung, with tumor ranking below it.

Germline V gene lookup returns CDR1 SGHDT and CDR2 YYEEEE. The junction had 14 bases not matched to a gene; V was cut back by 2 bases and J by 7 bases. The CDR3 contains 17 residues. Remarks on this clone: The antigen is not known.

Some clones are missing from TCRdb's copy, which holds only in-frame ones; the method was immunoSEQ multiplex PCR. The sample lists over 65,000 clones, around 85% occurring once. The sequences come from peripheral blood, collected before any cancer treatment. This clonotype originated in an older female donor with stage I lung adenocarcinoma. The chain combines TRBV5-6 with TRBJ2-5, with 10 bases matching TRBD1. CDR3 loop: CASSFALGQGTGGTQYF. The DNA of the CDR3 is TGTGCCAGCAGCTTTGCGCTGGGACAGGGGACTGGAGGGACCCAGTACTTC.